These T cell receptor beta chains were read from a single sample in a study of CD8+ T cells in alopecia areata. Assay: immunoSEQ multiplex PCR; the TCRdb copy retains only in-frame clones and omits some. This repertoire shows about 97,000 clones, roughly 56% found once; its top ten account for less than 20%. Sequences were derived from CD8+ T cells sorted from blood, sampled between weeks 55 and 65, from a patient treated with tofacitinib. These receptors were taken from a human donor with alopecia areata. Each CDR3 is given with its conserved first and last residue.

v_call | cdr3_aa
TRBV12-5 | CASGLGQTYEQYF
TRBV2 | CASTGVYGYTF
TRBV5-6 | CASSTTTSTGETQYF
TRBV14 | CASSQGPFDNSPLHF
TRBV30 | CAWSPGTSGGTDTQYF
TRBV30 | CAWSVGLVGQPQHF
TRBV5-6 | CASSLGRETQYF
TRBV14 | CASSHPNRTEAQYF
TRBV11-2 | CASSLRRTGHYNEQFF
TRBV15 | CATSREDMEGSPLHF
TRBV13 | CASKRSRKSTDTQYF
TRBV5-1 | CASSLGNRDGYTF
TRBV25-1 | CASSEYLNTEAFF
TRBV9 | CASSVSGRAAEAFF
TRBV30 | CAWWALNSPGRGNTIYF
TRBV9 | CASSALRDSYNEQFF
TRBV4-1 | CASSQDDLPRQPQHF
TRBV7-2 | CASSPPYEQYF
TRBV7-9 | CASSPDRNGYTF
TRBV10-3 | CAAASGEKTQYF
TRBV6-5 | CASSYYARAGKGYTF
TRBV30 | CACLTSGGSKDTQYF
TRBV7-8 | CASSPQGTITGELFF
TRBV10-3 | CAISAVESSGANVLTF
TRBV28 | CASSLQSWIYEQYF
TRBV15 | CATSDRPIVDGYTF
TRBV7-9 | CASSLVTGSEAFF
TRBV6-6 | CASSWRGGRTDTQYF
TRBV30 | CAWSTGVAGNTIYF
TRBV12-5 | CASGLVEDTSGNTIYF
TRBV30 | CAWSVGVSNQPQHF
TRBV15 | CATSRLAFHEQYF
TRBV30 | CAWRAGFPETQYF
TRBV5-1 | CASSPTALGYNEQFF
TRBV5-6 | CASRSPYNEQFF
TRBV9 | CASSSRTSGGETQYF
TRBV27 | CASSSGLEGTDTQYF